Here is one T cell receptor beta chain with its context. Germline V gene data show CDR1 as MNHEY and CDR2 as SMNVEV (reference sequence). V was clipped by 3 bases and J by 8 bases, with 13 bases between them. The CDR3 covers 13 residues. Generated by immunoSEQ multiplex PCR, the TCRdb table keeps only in-frame clones and is missing some. The sample comprises around 320,000 clones, about nine tenths of which are singletons, and less than 3.5% rests with the top ten. The data originate from a study of blood T cell repertoires in COVID-19. Sequencing was done on a sample of PBMCs or T cells enriched from blood (not recorded which). The chain employs TRBV27 and TRBJ1-2; D not certain. The source of this sequence is a woman aged 45-60 years who had been exposed to COVID-19. CDR3 DNA: TGTGCCAGCAGTTTGTCAGGTTTGGGCGGCTACACCTTC. Protein: CASSLSGLGGYTF.